Below are 11 T cell receptor beta chains sequenced from a single sample in a study of fetal regulatory T cell absence and autoimmunity. Using immunoSEQ multiplex PCR, the repertoire was profiled, and TCRdb retains in-frame clones only, with some absent. The table has about 46,000 clones, 70% to 85% seen once; the top ten hold approximately 0.37%. The sequenced sample consisted of cord blood. These receptors were obtained from a newborn boy with IPEX syndrome.

This clone appeared a few times. V usage is TRBV4-1 and J usage is TRBJ2-7, with D uncertain. The CDR3 loop spans 15 amino acids. The germline V and J ends were trimmed by 0 bases and 1 base, with 10 bases remaining between them. From germline, CDR1 is MGHRA and CDR2 YSYEKL. CDR3 in DNA: TGCGCCAGCAGCCAAGATCGGCACAGTTCCTACGAGCAGTACTTC. Encoded protein: CASSQDRHSSYEQYF.

The chain carries TRBV21-1 and TRBJ1-5; the listed D gene, TRBD1, was not tested against the DNA. TRBV21-1 is a recognized pseudogene. The CDR3 is 17 amino acids. As DNA, the CDR3 is TGTGCCAGCAGCAAAGACCGGGACAGGGATAGCAATCAGCCCCAGCATTTT. Translation: CASSKDRDRDSNQPQHF.

The chain recombines TRBV29-1 with TRBJ1-2; the match to TRBD1 covers 8 bases. With 7 bases clipped from V and 4 bases from J, the junction kept 5 bases outside the gene matches. This CDR3 is built from 12 residues. Germline CDR1 and CDR2: SQVTM and ANQGSEA. The DNA for the CDR3 is TGCAGCGGGGGGACAGGTAGCTATGGCTACACCTTC. It translates to CSGGTGSYGYTF.

The genes are TRBV6-5 and TRBJ2-7; D call uncertain. The CDR3 consists of 12 residues. Germline CDR1 is MNHEY and CDR2 is SVGAGI. V lost 5 bases and J 9 bases, leaving 14 bases between the germline ends. CDR3 nucleotide sequence: TGTGCCAGCAGTCGCTACGGTGGGGTGCAGTACTTC. It specifies CASSRYGGVQYF.

The genes are TRBV19 and TRBJ1-6, with a possible D match to TRBD1 (5 bases). Germline lookup yields CDR1 LNHDA and CDR2 SQIVND (reference sequence). CDR3 length equals 17 residues. The V gene lost 3 bases and the J gene lost 0 bases, with 12 bases spanning the gap. The CDR3 nucleotides are TGTGCCAGTAGTATCGGGGGGGTTAGCTCCTATAATTCACCCCTCCACTTT. The encoded protein is CASSIGGVSSYNSPLHF.

This clone showed up just a few times. The gene calls are TRBV27 and TRBJ2-7, with D maybe TRBD2 (6 bases). The germline V and J ends were trimmed by 3 bases and 0 bases, with 9 bases remaining between them. Germline values: CDR1 MNHEY, CDR2 SMNVEV (reference sequence). The CDR3 is made up of 14 amino acids. In nucleotides, the CDR3 is TGTGCCAGCAGTTTCGGAGGGAGCTCCTACGAGCAGTACTTC. Protein sequence: CASSFGGSSYEQYF.

The V and J genes are TRBV11-2 and TRBJ2-7; D remains ambiguous. CDR1 is SGHAT and CDR2 is FQNNGV in the germline V gene. V was clipped by 1 base and J by 0 bases, with 4 bases between them. This CDR3 region has 13 residues. CDR3 sequence reads: CASSLGGSYEQYF. CDR3 nucleotides: TGTGCCAGCAGCTTAGGGGGCTCCTACGAGCAGTACTTC. Full variable domain (remainder filled in from reference TRBV11-2 and TRBJ2-7): EAGVAQSPRYKIIEKRQSVAFWCNPISGHATLYWYQQILGQGPKLLIQFQNNGVVDDSQLPKDRFSAERLKGVDSTLKIQPAKLEDSAVYLCASSLGGSYEQYFGPGTRLTVT.

This clone was detected only once. CDR3 nucleotide sequence: TGTGCCAGTAGTATAGTGGTCTCTGCGGGGGAAAAACTGTTTTTT. This gives the protein CASSIVVSAGEKLFF. The chain recombines TRBV19 with TRBJ1-4; D is undetermined. The CDR3 has 15 amino acids. V was cut by 1 base and J by 8 bases, with 14 bases left in between. The germline gives CDR1 LNHDA, CDR2 SQIVND (reference sequence).

This chain connects TRBV5-4 to TRBJ1-2; no reliable D call. V was shortened by 0 bases and J by 0 bases, with 15 bases between the two germline ends. Germline V gene sequence: CDR1 SGHNT, CDR2 YYREEE (reference sequence). The CDR3 contains 17 residues. CDR3 sequence (DNA): TGTGCCAGCAGCTTGGAGATCGGTCGGCCTTCTAACTATGGCTACACCTTC. Its protein product is CASSLEIGRPSNYGYTF.

The chain combines TRBV9 with TRBJ2-7; D possibly uses TRBD1 or TRBD2 (7 bases each). V was cut by 3 bases and J by 4 bases, with 14 bases left in between. CDR1 and CDR2 from the germline V gene are SGDLS and YYNGEE. The CDR3 contains 14 residues. CDR3 nucleotides: TGTGCCAGCAGCGCAGGGGGGGGAAGGTACGAGCAGTACTTC. This translates into CASSAGGGRYEQYF.

This clone occurred a few times. This chain connects TRBV5-5 to TRBJ1-2; D might be TRBD1 (6 bases). Per the germline V gene, CDR1 is SGHKS and CDR2 is YYEKEE (reference sequence). This CDR3 comprises 13 residues. V was shortened by 0 bases and J by 3 bases, with 6 bases between the two germline ends. The CDR3 region is CASSLGQDYGYTF. In DNA, the CDR3 is TGTGCCAGCAGCTTGGGACAGGACTATGGCTACACCTTC.